This T cell receptor beta chain was recorded in a study of graft-versus-host responses after intestinal transplantation (dated by TCRdb to about 2021). As for the study more broadly: Recipients received multivisceral, liver-intestinal, or isolated intestinal transplants. To identify alloreactive clones, pre-transplant mixed lymphocyte reaction products were sequenced and compared with unstimulated pre-transplant donor and recipient T cells. A peak of at least 4% donor T cells among recipient peripheral blood mononuclear cells was the definition used for donor T cell macrochimerism. The cohort enrolled 20 to 30 intestinal transplant recipients, one of whom was a retransplant, and a few patients without pretransplant specimens were excluded. Instead of going to the commercial service, samples from a few later patients were sequenced in-house on an Illumina MiSeq and processed with MiXCR. After intestinal transplantation, graft-versus-host and host-versus-graft alloreactive T cell clones were followed in the graft, circulation and bone marrow using bulk TCR-beta CDR3 sequencing. All recipients received anti-thymocyte globulin induction followed by maintenance tacrolimus and steroids for approximately 3 years.

Study-wide findings and limitations: GvH clones turned up in recipient bone marrow, with some appearing earlier in ileal mucosa or blood, a pattern consistent with an intestinal mucosal origin. Early after transplant, peak levels of circulating GvH clones were associated with declines in HvG clones. The relatively low number and heterogeneity of intestinal transplant patients limited the conclusions. Patients with donor T cell macrochimerism had high GvH to HvG T cell clonal ratios in their allografts.

The library was generated by the immunoSEQ multiplex PCR assay. For most patients, genomic DNA was isolated using the Qiagen DNeasy Blood and Tissue Kit and was shipped frozen to Adaptive Biotechnologies for TCR sequencing. For most patients, genomic DNA was subjected to high-throughput TCR-beta CDR3 sequencing by Adaptive Biotechnologies. In the paper's pipeline: TCR sequencing data were retrieved from Adaptive's ImmunoSEQ software for around 18 patients, whereas a few other patients were processed with MiXCR and VDJtools. To correct CD4 versus CD8 sorting errors, sequences present in both subsets at a frequency ratio below 5:1 were removed. CDR3 nucleotide sequences shared between donor and recipient were removed because their origin could not be assigned. At least 2-fold expansion over unstimulated cells and a minimum CFSE-low frequency of 0.002% (template counts) or 0.001% (read counts) were required for clones to be classified as alloreactive. Clones were considered mappable if detected in sequenced pre-transplant spleen, lymph node, or MLR CFSE-low populations of the donor or recipient. Cumulative frequency of alloreactive clones was calculated as a percentage of all sequences weighted by copy number. TCRdb's version of the immuneACCESS table is confined to in-frame rearrangements and falls short of the full clone set. An unresolved V gene accounts for under half of the shortfall where checked; the remainder is of unknown origin. The DNA gave D and trimming, while V, J and clone size come from that table. The sample includes some 110,000 clones, with 90% observed a single time. The top ten constitute 0.15% to 0.2% of the sample.

About this clone itself: Its antigen remains undetermined. The record has no base qualities; no much larger clone is one base away.

V is pruned by 0 bases and J by 7 bases, leaving 11 bases of the junction without a gene match. Per the germline V gene (reference sequence), MNHNY is the CDR1 and SVGAGI is the CDR2. The CDR3 contains 16 residues, cysteine and phenylalanine counted. This entry keeps only the CDR3 DNA: 48 bases, framed from base 1. Interpreted using the paper, the time point label stands for: cells obtained before transplantation from donor or recipient. CD3+CD4+ and CD3+CD8+ populations were FACS-sorted from unstimulated pre-transplant donor and recipient cells taken from spleen or lymph nodes. Recombination linked TRBV6-6 to TRBJ2-7; 8 bases in the middle match TRBD2. The sequence derives from a human donor who received an intestinal transplant. The specimen was unstimulated CD4+ T cells sorted from spleen or lymph node cells, collected before intestinal transplant. The CDR3 is CASSYSRPGRAGEQYF. The nucleotide sequence reads TGTGCCAGCAGTTACTCGAGGCCCGGGAGGGCAGGGGAGCAGTACTTC.